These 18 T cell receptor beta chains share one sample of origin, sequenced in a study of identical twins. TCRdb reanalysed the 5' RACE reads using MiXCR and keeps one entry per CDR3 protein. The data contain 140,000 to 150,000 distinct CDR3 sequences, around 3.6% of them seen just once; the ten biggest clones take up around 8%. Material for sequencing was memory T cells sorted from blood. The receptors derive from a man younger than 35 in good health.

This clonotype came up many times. CDR3 protein: CASSVAGMNTEAFF. The CDR3 DNA is TGTGCCAGCAGCGTAGCGGGGATGAACACTGAAGCTTTCTTT. The V gene is TRBV9, the J gene TRBJ1-1; D remains unclear. V lost 0 bases and J 0 bases, leaving 6 bases between the germline ends. The CDR3 consists of 14 residues. Germline V lookup: CDR1 SGDLS, CDR2 YYNGEE.

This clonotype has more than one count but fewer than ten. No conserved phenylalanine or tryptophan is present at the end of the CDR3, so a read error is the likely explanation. CDR3 nucleotide sequence: TGCGCCAGCAGCTCGAAATTAAGCACAGATACGCAGTATTAT. Its protein product is CASSSKLSTDTQYY. V gene TRBV5-1 combines with J gene TRBJ2-3; the D is unclear. Germline CDR1 SGHRS, CDR2 YFSETQ. The CDR3 totals 14 residues. V lost 3 bases to trimming and J lost 0 bases, with 8 bases between them.

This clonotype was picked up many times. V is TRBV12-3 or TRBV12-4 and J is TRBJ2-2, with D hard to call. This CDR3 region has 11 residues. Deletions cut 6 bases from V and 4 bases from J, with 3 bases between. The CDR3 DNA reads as TGTGCCAGCAGAACCACCGGGGAGCTGTTTTTT. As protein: CASRTTGELFF.

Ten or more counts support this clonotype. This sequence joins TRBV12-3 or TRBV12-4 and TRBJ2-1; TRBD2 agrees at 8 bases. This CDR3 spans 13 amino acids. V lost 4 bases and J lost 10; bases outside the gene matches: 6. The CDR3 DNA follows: TGTGCCAGCAGTTCGGGAGGGCCCGGGGAGCAGTTCTTC. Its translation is CASSSGGPGEQFF.

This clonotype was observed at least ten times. The chain's CDR3 is CASSRAGGVQETQYF. The CDR3 nucleotides are TGTGCCAGCAGCCGCGCCGGAGGTGTGCAAGAGACCCAGTACTTC. This sequence joins TRBV11-2 and TRBJ2-5; possibly TRBD2 for D (5 bases). The CDR3 contains 15 residues. CDR1 is SGHAT, CDR2 FQNNGV, per germline. The V gene lost 5 bases and the J gene lost 2 bases, with 15 bases spanning the gap.

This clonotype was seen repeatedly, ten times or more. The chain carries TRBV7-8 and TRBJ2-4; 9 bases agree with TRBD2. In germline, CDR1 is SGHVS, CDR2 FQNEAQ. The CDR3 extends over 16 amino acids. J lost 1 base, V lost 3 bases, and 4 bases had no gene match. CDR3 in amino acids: CASSLFAGGAKNIQYF. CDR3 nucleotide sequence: TGTGCCAGCAGCTTGTTTGCGGGAGGGGCCAAAAACATTCAGTACTTC.

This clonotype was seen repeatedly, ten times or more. DNA for the CDR3: TGTGCCAGCCGGAGACAGAACTACGAGCAGTACTTC. Residues: CASRRQNYEQYF. J is TRBJ2-7 and V is TRBV28; weak D call: TRBD1 (5 bases). The CDR3 has 12 residues. CDR1 is MDHEN and CDR2 is SYDVKM in the germline V gene. V gave up 8 bases and J gave up 3 bases, with 11 bases separating them.

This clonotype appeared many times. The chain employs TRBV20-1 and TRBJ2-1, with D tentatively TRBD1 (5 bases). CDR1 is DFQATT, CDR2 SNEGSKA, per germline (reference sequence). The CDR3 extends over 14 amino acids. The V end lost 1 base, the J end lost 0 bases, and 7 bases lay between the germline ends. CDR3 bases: TGCAGTGCTAGAGGACAGAGCTCCTACAATGAGCAGTTCTTC. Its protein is CSARGQSSYNEQFF.

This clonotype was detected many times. As DNA, the CDR3 is TGCGCCAGCAGCCTGGGGGGACTGGGAACACAAGAGACCCAGTACTTC. Its translation is CASSLGGLGTQETQYF. This chain connects TRBV5-1 to TRBJ2-5; D might be TRBD2 (6 bases). The germline CDR1 and CDR2 sequences are SGHRS and YFSETQ. V lost 4 bases and J 2 bases, leaving 18 bases between the germline ends. This CDR3 comprises 16 residues.

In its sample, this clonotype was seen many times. The CDR3 is CASTRAGGSHEQYF. CDR3 nucleotide sequence: TGTGCCAGCACCCGAGCGGGAGGGAGCCACGAGCAGTACTTC. J is TRBJ2-7 and V is TRBV3-1; TRBD2 aligns across 10 bases. CDR1 LGHDT and CDR2 YNNKEL come from the germline V gene (reference sequence). The CDR3 is 14 amino acids. V was clipped by 7 bases and J by 5 bases; unmatched bases: 8.

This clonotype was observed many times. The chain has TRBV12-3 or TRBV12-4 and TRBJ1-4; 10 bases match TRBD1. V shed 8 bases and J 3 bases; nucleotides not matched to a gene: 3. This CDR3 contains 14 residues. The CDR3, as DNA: TGTGCCAGCGGGACAGGGGTATCTAATGAAAAACTGTTTTTT. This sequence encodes CASGTGVSNEKLFF.

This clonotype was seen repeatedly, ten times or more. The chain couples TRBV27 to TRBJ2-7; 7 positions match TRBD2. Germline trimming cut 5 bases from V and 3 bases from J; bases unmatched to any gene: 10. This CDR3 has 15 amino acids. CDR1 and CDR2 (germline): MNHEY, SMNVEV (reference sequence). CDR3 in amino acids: CASSRGPSGGYEQYV. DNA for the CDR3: TGTGCCAGCAGTCGTGGTCCTAGCGGAGGCTACGAGCAGTACGTC.

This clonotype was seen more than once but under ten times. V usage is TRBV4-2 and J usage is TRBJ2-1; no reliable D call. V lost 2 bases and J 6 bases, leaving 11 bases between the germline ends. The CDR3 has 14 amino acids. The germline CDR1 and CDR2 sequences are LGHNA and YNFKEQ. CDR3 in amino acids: CASSQQPTVNEQFF. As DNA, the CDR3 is TGTGCCAGCAGCCAACAACCTACGGTCAATGAGCAGTTCTTC.

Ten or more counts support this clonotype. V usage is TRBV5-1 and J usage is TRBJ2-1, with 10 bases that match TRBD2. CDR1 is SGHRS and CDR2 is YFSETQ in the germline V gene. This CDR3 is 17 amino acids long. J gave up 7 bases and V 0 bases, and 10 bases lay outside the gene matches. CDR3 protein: CASSLAPSAGGPNEQFF. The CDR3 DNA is TGCGCCAGCAGCTTGGCCCCCTCAGCGGGAGGGCCGAATGAGCAGTTCTTC.

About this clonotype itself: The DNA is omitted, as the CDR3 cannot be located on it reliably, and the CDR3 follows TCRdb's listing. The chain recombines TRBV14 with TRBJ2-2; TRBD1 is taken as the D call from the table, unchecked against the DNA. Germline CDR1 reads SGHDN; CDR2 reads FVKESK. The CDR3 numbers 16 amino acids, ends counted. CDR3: CASSLRTANTGELFFF.

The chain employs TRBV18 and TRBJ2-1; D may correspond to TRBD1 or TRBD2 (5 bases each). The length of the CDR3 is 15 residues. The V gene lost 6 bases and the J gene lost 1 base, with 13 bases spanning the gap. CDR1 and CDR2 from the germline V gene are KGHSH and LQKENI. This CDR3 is CASSLMGDSYNEQFF. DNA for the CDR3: TGTGCCAGCTCCCTCATGGGGGATTCCTACAATGAGCAGTTCTTC.

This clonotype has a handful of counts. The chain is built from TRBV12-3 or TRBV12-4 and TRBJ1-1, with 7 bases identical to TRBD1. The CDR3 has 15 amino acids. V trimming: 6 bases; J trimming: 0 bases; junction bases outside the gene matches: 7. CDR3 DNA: TGTGCCAGCAGGGGAGGGACAGCCATGAACACTGAAGCTTTCTTT. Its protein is CASRGGTAMNTEAFF.

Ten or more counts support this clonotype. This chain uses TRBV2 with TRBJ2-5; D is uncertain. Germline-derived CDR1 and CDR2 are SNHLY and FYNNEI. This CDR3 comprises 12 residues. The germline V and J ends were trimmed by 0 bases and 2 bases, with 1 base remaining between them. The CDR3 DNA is TGTGCCAGCAGTGAAGCGCAAGAGACCCAGTACTTC. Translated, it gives CASSEAQETQYF.